The TCR beta chain described here comes from a study of T cells expressing NK-cell markers. At the level of the study: The TCR beta repertoires were obtained from sorted CD3+CD56+NKG2C+, CD3+CD56+NKG2C- and CD3+CD56-NKG2C+ T cells.

The authors generated TCR beta cDNA through 5'RACE template switching with UMIs. TCRdb re-called the 5' RACE reads and catalogs CDR3 proteins one per entry, DNA excluded. This table holds some 440,000 distinct CDR3 sequences. The CDR3 loop spans 14 amino acids. With regard to this clonotype: Antigen unknown.

Points from the study as a whole: The leading position in the CD3+CD56-NKG2C+ fraction of several donors also went to these clonotypes. Top CD8+ clonotypes included the dominant CD3+CD56+NKG2C+ clonotypes in roughly 6 donors.

Sequenced material: blood T cells: a sorted CD56 or NKG2C T cell subset, CD4+ or CD8+ T cells, or bulk PBMC T cells (not recorded which). The V gene is TRBV12-3 or TRBV12-4, the J gene TRBJ2-3; TCRdb selects TRBD1, and the lack of DNA leaves this call unchecked. The sequence was obtained from a woman between 45 and 65 years old in good health. This chain's CDR3 is CASSLIRVTDTQYF.